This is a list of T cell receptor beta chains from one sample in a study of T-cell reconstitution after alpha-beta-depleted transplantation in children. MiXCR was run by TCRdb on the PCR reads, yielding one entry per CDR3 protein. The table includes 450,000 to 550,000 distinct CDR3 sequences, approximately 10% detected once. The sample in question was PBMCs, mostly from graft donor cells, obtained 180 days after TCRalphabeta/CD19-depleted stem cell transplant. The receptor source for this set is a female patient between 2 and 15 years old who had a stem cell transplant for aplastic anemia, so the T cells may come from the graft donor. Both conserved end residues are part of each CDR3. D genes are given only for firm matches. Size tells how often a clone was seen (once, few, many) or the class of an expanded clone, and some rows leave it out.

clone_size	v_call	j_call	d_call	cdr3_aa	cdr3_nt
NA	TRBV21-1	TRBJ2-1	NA	CASSKEKVAGSYNEQFF	TGTGCCAGCAGCAAAGAGAAGGTAGCGGGATCCTACAATGAGCAGTTCTTC
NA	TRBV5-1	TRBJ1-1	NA	CASSWQQNTEAFF	TGCGCCAGCAGCTGGCAGCAAAACACTGAAGCTTTCTTT
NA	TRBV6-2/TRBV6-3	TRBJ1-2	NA	CASSYPGAVVGYTF	TGTGCCAGCAGTTACCCTGGTGCGGTGGTCGGCTACACCTTC
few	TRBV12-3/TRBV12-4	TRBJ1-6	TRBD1	CASSLGGQGTSPLHF	TGTGCCAGCAGTTTAGGGGGACAGGGTACTTCACCCCTCCACTTT
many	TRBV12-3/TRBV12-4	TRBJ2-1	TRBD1	CASSWTGTRNNEQFF	TGTGCCAGCAGTTGGACAGGGACGAGGAACAATGAGCAGTTCTTC
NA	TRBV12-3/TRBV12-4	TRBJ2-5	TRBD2	CASSSLLAGGETQYF	TGTGCCAGCAGTTCCCTACTAGCGGGAGGAGAGACCCAGTACTTC
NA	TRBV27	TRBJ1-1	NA	CASRGPGLLRGDTEAFF	TGTGCCAGCAGAGGACCGGGACTCCTAAGGGGGGACACTGAAGCTTTCTTT
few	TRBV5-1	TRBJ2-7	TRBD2	CASRTLAGETYEQYF	TGCGCCAGCAGGACCCTAGCGGGAGAAACCTACGAGCAGTACTTC
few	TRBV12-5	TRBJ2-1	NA	CASGLNLAHPLAIEQFF	TGTGCTAGTGGTTTGAACCTAGCCCACCCCCTCGCAATAGAGCAGTTCTTC
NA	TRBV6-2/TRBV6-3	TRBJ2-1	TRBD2	CASSYGLADNEQFF	TGTGCCAGCAGTTACGGGCTAGCGGACAATGAGCAGTTCTTC